The 30 T cell receptor beta chains listed next were all sequenced from one sample in a study of T cells after yellow fever vaccination. TCRdb called the 5' RACE reads again in MiXCR, with one record for every CDR3 protein. The data show approximately 550,000 distinct CDR3 sequences, with about 13% seen just once and more than 12% held by the top ten. Sequences were derived from PBMCs, sampled on the day of the yellow fever booster vaccination. All receptors derive from a man aged 25 to 40 who received the YFV17D yellow fever vaccine.

Only a few counts were recorded for this clonotype. The chain is built from TRBV15 and TRBJ2-3; perhaps TRBD1 as D (6 bases). The CDR3 is made up of 17 amino acids. Germline V gene lookup returns CDR1 LNHNV and CDR2 YYDKDF (reference sequence). Between the trimmed V and J ends, which lost 6 bases and 0 bases, there was a span of 19 bases. CDR3 residues: CATRSSLGAPSTDTQYF. In DNA, the CDR3 is TGTGCCACCAGAAGCTCCTTGGGGGCGCCTAGCACAGATACGCAGTATTTT.

The table lists this clonotype with a few counts. This sequence joins TRBV20-1 and TRBJ2-7; D is unclear. Trimming stripped 4 bases from V and 2 bases from J, with 18 bases between. The CDR3 contains 15 residues. The germline V gene encodes CDR1 DFQATT and CDR2 SNEGSKA (reference sequence). The DNA of the CDR3 is TGCAGTGCTAACCCCACCCGATCCCCGGCCTACGAGCAGTACTTC. Its protein product is CSANPTRSPAYEQYF.

The chain carries TRBV20-1 and TRBJ1-1, with D unresolved. Germline CDR1 reads DFQATT; CDR2 reads SNEGSKA (reference sequence). There are 14 residues in the CDR3. The V end lost 5 bases, the J end lost 3 bases, and 16 bases lay between the germline ends. The CDR3 DNA reads as TGCAGTGCTGGGGATAGTCGGAGGGACACTGAAGCTTTCTTT. Translated: CSAGDSRRDTEAFF.

The chain couples TRBV20-1 to TRBJ2-2; 9 bases align to TRBD1. Germline CDR1 reads DFQATT; CDR2 reads SNEGSKA (reference sequence). The CDR3 length is 14 residues. V shed 6 bases, J shed 6 bases, and the junction held 8 bases outside the gene matches. This chain's CDR3 is CSAKRDREAGELFF. The CDR3 DNA follows: TGCAGTGCAAAACGGGACAGGGAGGCCGGGGAGCTGTTTTTT.

The V gene is TRBV18, the J gene TRBJ2-7, with 8 bases fitting TRBD1. Germline trimming cut 4 bases from V and 7 bases from J; bases unmatched to any gene: 6. The length of the CDR3 is 13 residues. Germline V lookup: CDR1 KGHSH, CDR2 LQKENI. In DNA, the CDR3 is TGTGCCAGCTCACGGTCCCGGGACAGGGAGCAGTACTTC. This sequence encodes CASSRSRDREQYF. Full variable domain (remainder filled in from reference TRBV18 and TRBJ2-7): NAGVMQNPRHLVRRRGQEARLRCSPMKGHSHVYWYRQLPEEGLKFMVYLQKENIIDESGMPKERFSAEFPKEGPSILRIQQVVRGDSAAYFCASSRSRDREQYFGPGTRLTVT.

This clonotype was seen a handful of times. CDR3 protein: CSARDQTKTHEDEQFF. In DNA form, the CDR3 reads TGCAGTGCTAGAGATCAGACGAAGACCCACGAGGATGAGCAGTTCTTC. The V call is TRBV20-1, the J call TRBJ2-1, with no clear D. Germline V gene lookup returns CDR1 DFQATT and CDR2 SNEGSKA (reference sequence). This CDR3 region has 16 residues. V gave up 0 bases and J gave up 8 bases, with 20 bases separating them.

There are many counts of this clonotype. The CDR3 reads CASSLRASGKNIQYF. The CDR3 DNA follows: TGTGCCAGCAGTTTAAGAGCATCCGGTAAAAACATTCAGTACTTC. This sequence joins TRBV27 and TRBJ2-4; unclear D gene. The V gene's germline CDR1 is MNHEY and CDR2 SMNVEV (reference sequence). V was cut by 2 bases and J by 4 bases, with 12 bases left in between. This CDR3 has 15 amino acids.

V is TRBV11-2 and J is TRBJ2-2, with TRBD2 matching 13 bases. The V and J ends lost 5 bases and 3 bases, in that order; junction bases with no gene match: 12. Germline lookup yields CDR1 SGHAT and CDR2 FQNNGV. The CDR3 extends over 19 amino acids. The CDR3 DNA reads as TGTGCCAGCAGCCCAACAGCGACTAGCGGGAGGTCACACACCGGGGAGCTGTTTTTT. Residues: CASSPTATSGRSHTGELFF. Based on the CDR3 plus reference TRBV11-2 and TRBJ2-2, the full variable domain is EAGVAQSPRYKIIEKRQSVAFWCNPISGHATLYWYQQILGQGPKLLIQFQNNGVVDDSQLPKDRFSAERLKGVDSTLKIQPAKLEDSAVYLCASSPTATSGRSHTGELFFGEGSRLTVL.

This clonotype was counted a few times. The CDR3 nucleotides are TGTGCCAGCAGCCCGATCGCAGATACGCAGTATTTT. It specifies CASSPIADTQYF. J is TRBJ2-3 and V is TRBV7-9, with D uncertain. With 5 bases removed from V and 4 bases from J, the gap between germline ends came to 7 bases. The CDR3 runs to 12 residues. CDR1 is SEHNR, CDR2 FQNEAQ, per germline (reference sequence).

This clonotype was seen more than once but under ten times. V usage is TRBV25-1 and J usage is TRBJ2-2; 12 positions match TRBD2. Germline V CDR1 and CDR2: MGHDK, SYGVNS. After removal of 7 bases from V and 3 bases from J, the junction contained 3 bases not matched to a gene. The CDR3 is 15 amino acids. The CDR3 region is CASTGLAGYTGELFF. CDR3 bases: TGTGCCAGCACTGGACTAGCGGGGTACACCGGGGAGCTGTTTTTT.

The chain is built from TRBV20-1 and TRBJ2-5; a possible D gene is TRBD2 (5 bases). Trimming shortened V by 2 bases and J by 3 bases, and 13 bases separated the two germline ends. The CDR3 spans 14 residues. The germline gives CDR1 DFQATT, CDR2 SNEGSKA (reference sequence). The CDR3 DNA is TGCAGTGCTAGAAGAGGGCCCCAGGAAGAGACCCAGTACTTC. It encodes CSARRGPQEETQYF.

This rearrangement joins TRBV7-9 to TRBJ2-5; D ambiguous. The CDR3 runs 14 residues. Looked up from germline, CDR1 is SEHNR and CDR2 is FQNEAQ (reference sequence). The ends were cut back, 1 base at V and 7 bases at J, with 13 bases in the middle. DNA of the CDR3: TGTGCCAGCAGCTTAGAACGCCCCACATGGACCCAGTACTTC. Protein product: CASSLERPTWTQYF.

The chain joins TRBV7-2 to TRBJ1-2; D is uncertain. The germline gives CDR1 SGHTA, CDR2 FQGNSA. The CDR3 is 15 residues long. Trimming took off 1 base at V and 0 bases at J, with 9 bases between the two ends. In DNA form, the CDR3 reads TGTGCCAGCAGCTTAGTCACTGGAGCTAACTATGGCTACACCTTC. Encoded protein: CASSLVTGANYGYTF.

This chain connects TRBV24-1 to TRBJ2-5; tentatively, D is TRBD1 or TRBD2 (5 bases each). Germline loops: CDR1 KGHDR, CDR2 SFDVKD. Trimming left V 7 bases short and J 3 bases short, with 14 bases between. There are 14 residues in the CDR3. The CDR3 loop is CATSLTGTEETQYF. CDR3 DNA sequence: TGTGCCACCAGCCTCACCGGGACGGAAGAGACCCAGTACTTC.

Ten or more counts support this clonotype. The chain joins TRBV20-1 to TRBJ1-5; D remains ambiguous. V lost 3 bases, J lost 3 bases, and 9 bases lay in between. The CDR3 covers 13 residues. Germline CDR1 DFQATT, CDR2 SNEGSKA (reference sequence). This CDR3 is CSASRGLNQPQHF. The CDR3 DNA reads as TGCAGTGCTAGCCGGGGTCTCAATCAGCCCCAGCATTTT.

The V call is TRBV7-2, the J call TRBJ2-5, with unresolved D. Trimming stripped 5 bases from V and 5 bases from J, with 18 bases between. The CDR3 contains 15 residues. Germline V gene lookup returns CDR1 SGHTA and CDR2 FQGNSA. The CDR3 is CASSAGDWAPETQYF. CDR3 nucleotides: TGTGCCAGCAGCGCCGGTGATTGGGCCCCGGAGACCCAGTACTTC.

This clonotype turned up a few times. The rearrangement links TRBV12-3 or TRBV12-4 to TRBJ1-4; TRBD1 might be the D (5 bases). This CDR3 comprises 16 residues. With 6 bases removed from V and 8 bases from J, the gap between germline ends came to 22 bases. The CDR3 DNA sequence: TGTGCCAGCAGCGAACCACCGGGACCCGAGAGAGAAAAACTGTTTTTT. Translated, it gives CASSEPPGPEREKLFF.

This clonotype was seen a few times. Compared with germline, one end of the junction differs, possibly owing to a read error. This rearrangement joins TRBV6-2 or TRBV6-3 to TRBJ1-1; D gene unclear. CDR1 is MNHEY and CDR2 is SVGEGT in the germline V gene. CDR3 size: 16 residues. The CDR3 is CASSYSGPIGNTEAFF. In nucleotides, the CDR3 is TGTGCCAGCAGTTACTCTGGGCCCATCGGGAACACAGAAGCTTTCTTT.

This clonotype showed up just a few times. The chain uses TRBV12-5 and TRBJ2-3; no clear D. The V and J ends lost 1 base and 6 bases respectively, with 11 bases between them. This CDR3 has 14 amino acids. The germline CDR1 and CDR2 sequences are LGHNT and FRNRAP. The CDR3 protein is CASGLDLLRDTQYF. The CDR3 DNA reads as TGTGCTAGTGGTTTGGACCTCTTGAGGGATACGCAGTATTTT.

This clonotype has a count of ten or more. V is TRBV7-2 and J is TRBJ2-2; D is unresolved. Trimming left V 7 bases short and J 4 bases short, with 4 bases between. The V gene's germline CDR1 is SGHTA and CDR2 FQGNSA. This CDR3 has 11 amino acids. CDR3 amino acids: CASTPTGELFF. The CDR3 DNA sequence: TGTGCCAGCACCCCCACCGGGGAGCTGTTTTTT.

The chain couples TRBV10-3 to TRBJ1-2; 7 nucleotides align to TRBD1. Trimming cost V 3 bases and J 3 bases; bases outside gene matches: 10. The CDR3 totals 16 residues. Germline V CDR1 and CDR2: ENHRY, SYGVKD. The DNA for the CDR3 is TGTGCCATCAGTGACGGTGAAGGGGGCAGGTACTATGGCTACACCTTC. It translates to CAISDGEGGRYYGYTF.

This clonotype was detected a few times. V is TRBV29-1 and J is TRBJ2-3; TRBD2 aligns across 15 bases. The CDR3 has 16 residues. J was trimmed by 0 bases and V by 6 bases; bases with no gene match: 4. Germline V gene lookup returns CDR1 SQVTM and CDR2 ANQGSEA. CDR3 loop: CSVGLAGGASTDTQYF. The CDR3 DNA sequence: TGCAGCGTCGGACTAGCGGGAGGGGCGAGCACAGATACGCAGTATTTT.

There are a few counts of this clonotype. V and J are TRBV5-4 and TRBJ2-7; D might be TRBD2 (6 bases). The CDR3 extends over 15 amino acids. Germline V gives CDR1 SGHNT, CDR2 YYREEE (reference sequence). The V gene lost 2 bases and the J gene lost 2 bases, with 14 bases spanning the gap. For the CDR3, the DNA is TGTGCCAGCAGCTTTGGAGGGGCGATGGCCTACGAGCAGTACTTC. It encodes CASSFGGAMAYEQYF.

The CDR3 spells CASSKALSGHLAQYF. The CDR3 coding sequence is TGTGCCAGCAGCAAAGCGCTGTCGGGACATTTGGCGCAGTATTTT. The V and J genes are TRBV21-1 and TRBJ2-3; the table names TRBD1, a call not compared with the DNA. TRBV21-1 is listed as a pseudogene. This CDR3 is 15 amino acids long.

This clonotype was found many times. The CDR3 DNA reads TGTGCCAGCAGCCTCAGGGGGCTTACTGAAGCTTTCTTT. Amino acids: CASSLRGLTEAFF. V is TRBV5-5 and J is TRBJ1-1; 8 bases are shared with TRBD1. The CDR3 has 13 residues. The V gene end was trimmed by 4 bases and the J gene end by 5 bases; junction bases not matched to a gene: 4. Germline V gene lookup returns CDR1 SGHKS and CDR2 YYEKEE (reference sequence).

This clonotype was recorded at least ten times. The chain is built from TRBV12-3 or TRBV12-4 and TRBJ2-6; D might be TRBD1 (5 bases). The CDR3 totals 14 residues. Trimming removed 1 base from V and 9 bases from J, with 10 bases in between. Here the CDR3 reads CASSLEQVYNVLTF. As DNA, the CDR3 is TGTGCCAGCAGTTTAGAACAGGTTTACAACGTCCTGACTTTC.

This CDR3 is CASSEDREGGYTF. The CDR3 DNA reads as TGCGCCAGCAGTGAAGACAGGGAAGGCGGCTACACCTTC. V usage is TRBV10-1 and J usage is TRBJ1-2; 7 positions agree with TRBD1. Per the germline V gene, CDR1 is WNHNN and CDR2 is SYGVQD (reference sequence). V was clipped by 3 bases and J by 8 bases; unmatched bases: 6. The CDR3 consists of 13 residues.

This clonotype has only one observation. CDR3 coding DNA: TGCAGCGTTGGTACAGGGACGCACACCGGGGAGCTGTTTTTT. This translates into CSVGTGTHTGELFF. The rearrangement joins TRBV29-1 to TRBJ2-2, with D possibly TRBD1 on 6 matching bases. In germline, CDR1 is SQVTM, CDR2 ANQGSEA. V was cut by 4 bases and J by 3 bases, with 12 bases left in between. The CDR3 has 14 residues.

The genes are TRBV7-2 and TRBJ1-2, with no clear D. Looked up from germline, CDR1 is SGHTA and CDR2 is FQGNSA. The V gene lost 1 base and the J gene lost 5 bases, with 8 bases spanning the gap. The CDR3 covers 13 residues. CDR3 bases: TGTGCCAGCAGCTTAGATCGGACTTATGGCTACACCTTC. Amino acid sequence: CASSLDRTYGYTF.

This clonotype has only a few counts. The CDR3 bases are TGCAGTGCTAGCGGGCCCACCAAAAACATTCAGTACTTC. Amino acids: CSASGPTKNIQYF. The rearrangement uses TRBV20-1 and TRBJ2-4, with D unclear. The germline CDR1 and CDR2 sequences are DFQATT and SNEGSKA (reference sequence). With 3 bases removed from V and 2 bases from J, the gap between germline ends came to 8 bases. The CDR3 consists of 13 residues.